Here is one TCR beta chain with its context. Its antigen is not known. The entry originates in a study of cytomegalovirus exposure and HLA in healthy donors. Whole-study results and caveats: Trimming of TCR beta V- and J-genes showed a link, identified in a later analysis, to a missense DCLRE1C variant. Further analysis was carried out later, and it showed several of the most significant clusters appearing linked to common viral pathogens. As immune exposure information, only CMV serostatus was available. It was taken for granted in presence/absence analyses that sequencing depth across donors was roughly uniform.

Germline V CDR1 and CDR2: GTSNPN, SVGIG (reference sequence). V lost 2 bases, J lost 5 bases, and 7 bases stayed unmatched. The length of the CDR3 is 15 residues. Primers for the PCR totalled 60 Vbeta and 13 Jbeta. This table comes from immunoSEQ multiplex PCR, and its TCRdb copy is limited to in-frame clones, with some not included. The table shows about 110,000 clones, with 70% to 85% occurring only once. The chain links TRBV30 to TRBJ2-7; TRBD2 matches at 12 bases. This TCR derives from a male donor in good health and CMV-seronegative. The sample comprised PBMCs. CDR3 in amino acids: CAWSTGLAGRHEQYF. The CDR3 DNA sequence: TGTGCCTGGAGTACCGGACTAGCGGGACGCCACGAGCAGTACTTC. Full variable domain (missing parts from reference TRBV30 and TRBJ2-7): SQTIHQWPATLVQPVGSPLSLECTVEGTSNPNLYWYRQAAGRGLQLLFYSVGIGQISSEVPQNLSASRPQDRQFILSSKKLLLSDSGFYLCAWSTGLAGRHEQYFGPGTRLTVT.